This is a list of T cell receptor beta chains from one sample in a study of breast tumors, draining lymph nodes, adjacent tissues. TCRdb recomputed calls from the multiplex PCR reads with MiXCR, one row per CDR3 protein. Among 130,000 or so distinct CDR3 sequences, 30% to 35% were seen once, and the ten largest hold about 2.5%. Sequencing used axillary lymph node tissue. The receptor set was obtained from a female donor with breast cancer. Some clones in this sample may be carry-over from other donors' samples. The CDR3 runs from the conserved cysteine through the conserved F or W. D genes are given only for firm matches. Expanded clones get a size class; other rows say once, few or many, or leave the size out.

clone_size d_call j_call v_call cdr3_aa
- - TRBJ1-2 TRBV5-8 CASSHRDKIYGYTF
few - TRBJ1-1 TRBV2 CASTEGIEVAEAFF
many TRBD1 TRBJ1-4 TRBV7-2 CASSSDREVLFF
- - TRBJ1-3 TRBV7-6 CASSLTGTSRERAFFGQGTIYF
many - TRBJ1-2 TRBV6-6 CASSYGSPYGYTF
- TRBD1 TRBJ2-7 TRBV24-1 CATGDRRQGGDEQYF
many - TRBJ2-7 TRBV12-3/TRBV12-4 CASSLRALEQYF
many - TRBJ2-1 TRBV9 CASSVMGEFKGEQFF
many TRBD1 TRBJ1-6 TRBV7-2 CASSLGQGESSPLHF
many - TRBJ1-2 TRBV5-6 CASSLYAGRSYGYTF
many - TRBJ2-6 TRBV5-8 CASSSPILWRANVLTF
many - TRBJ1-2 TRBV7-6 CASRQSTWGEDGYTF
once TRBD1 TRBJ1-6 TRBV5-5 CASSPGTGVSPLHF
- - TRBJ2-7 TRBV3-1 CASSQVVGAPFKPYEQYF
many TRBD2 TRBJ2-3 TRBV5-1 CASFRGGSTDTQYF
many TRBD2 TRBJ2-3 TRBV24-1 CATSDRVAGASDTQYF
once TRBD1 TRBJ2-7 TRBV5-1 CASSLGDRVGTYEQYF
many TRBD1 TRBJ2-1 TRBV5-1 CASSLEGAVEQFF
- TRBD2 TRBJ2-5 TRBV19 CASSPERGGTFEETQSF
many TRBD2 TRBJ2-2 TRBV2 CASRGGLGTGELFF
many - TRBJ1-3 TRBV11-2 CASSLKTASSGNTIYF
many TRBD1 TRBJ1-5 TRBV10-3 CAISEDRAGQPQHF
- - TRBJ2-2 TRBV20-1 CSARSSGNTGELFF
many - TRBJ2-2 TRBV12-3/TRBV12-4 CASSPRRSNTGELFF
- - TRBJ1-1 TRBV7-8 CASSSRWGARTTNTEAFF
- - TRBJ1-1 TRBV3-1 CASSQGGTRAFF
many TRBD1 TRBJ1-6 TRBV2 CASSVQGDSPLHF
- - TRBJ2-1 TRBV7-7 CASLRRAGTFSEQFF
many TRBD1 TRBJ2-2 TRBV9 CASSARQGDGELFF